This passage covers 15 T cell receptor beta chains from one sample sequenced in a study of blood T cell repertoires in COVID-19. Using immunoSEQ multiplex PCR, the repertoire was profiled, and TCRdb retains in-frame clones only, with some absent. The sample lists roughly 200,000 clones; more than 75% were seen once. Sequenced: peripheral blood. The receptors come from a woman younger than 35 who had recovered from COVID-19.

This chain joins TRBV7-9 and TRBJ1-2; weak D call: TRBD1 (6 bases). Looked up from germline, CDR1 is SEHNR and CDR2 is FQNEAQ (reference sequence). The CDR3 is 14 residues long. V was clipped by 5 bases and J by 2 bases, with 12 bases between them. This CDR3 is CASSDTDRNYGYTF. CDR3 DNA: TGTGCCAGCAGCGACACGGACAGAAACTATGGCTACACCTTC.

This chain links TRBV5-3 with TRBJ1-1; no firm D call. TRBV5-3 counts as an open reading frame of uncertain function. The CDR3 is 14 amino acids. V was pared by 4 bases and J by 5 bases, with 15 bases between. This chain's CDR3 is CARSPNCGSTEAFF. DNA for the CDR3: TGTGCCAGAAGCCCAAACTGCGGTAGTACTGAAGCTTTCTTT.

A single count supports this clone. The chain links TRBV7-2 to TRBJ2-7; the match to TRBD2 covers 8 bases. CDR1 and CDR2 (germline): SGHTA, FQGNSA. Trimming at V came to 1 base and at J to 4 bases, leaving 6 bases not matched to a gene. There are 15 residues in the CDR3. CDR3 nucleotides: TGTGCCAGCAGCTTAGTGCCGGGAGGGGGGTACGAGCAGTACGTC. As protein: CASSLVPGGGYEQYV.

The rearrangement uses TRBV10-3 and TRBJ2-7; no firm D call. Germline CDR1 is ENHRY and CDR2 is SYGVKD. The V gene lost 2 bases and the J gene lost 6 bases, with 14 bases spanning the gap. The CDR3 has 14 amino acids. The CDR3 bases are TGTGCCATCAGTGAGCATGACCGCCCGGGCGAGCAGTACGTC. Its protein is CAISEHDRPGEQYV.

V gene TRBV28 combines with J gene TRBJ2-3, with D possibly TRBD2 on 6 matching bases. The V and J ends lost 3 bases and 4 bases respectively, with 20 bases between them. There are 17 residues in the CDR3. CDR1 is MDHEN and CDR2 is SYDVKM in the germline V gene. CDR3 sequence reads: CASSFPGTYNPADTQYF. Written as DNA, the CDR3 is TGTGCCAGCAGTTTCCCAGGGACTTACAATCCCGCAGATACGCAGTATTTT.

In this sample, this clone turned up a few times. V usage is TRBV5-6 and J usage is TRBJ2-5; no firm D call. Germline V gene lookup returns CDR1 SGHDT and CDR2 YYEEEE. V lost 1 base and J lost 0, with 13 bases in between. The CDR3 consists of 16 residues. The CDR3 DNA reads TGTGCCAGCAGCTTGTCAGGAAACCCGTACCAAGAGACCCAGTACTTC. This codes for CASSLSGNPYQETQYF.

Regarding this clone: The identical CDR3 is also encoded by other nucleotide sequences in the sample. This chain links TRBV9 with TRBJ2-2; 8 bases are shared with TRBD2. Unmatched junction bases numbered 0, after V lost 2 bases and J lost 0 bases. The CDR3 contains 15 residues. Germline V gene sequence: CDR1 SGDLS, CDR2 YYNGEE. The CDR3, as DNA: TGTGCCAGCAGCGTTAGCGGGGCGAACACCGGGGAGCTGTTTTTT. Its protein is CASSVSGANTGELFF.

This chain links TRBV7-9 with TRBJ2-5, with 9 positions matching TRBD2. The germline gives CDR1 SEHNR, CDR2 FQNEAQ (reference sequence). The CDR3 sequence is 16 residues long. V was pared by 3 bases and J by 4 bases, with 9 bases of the junction left unmatched. The CDR3 DNA reads as TGTGCCAGCAGCTTTCCCGCGGGAGGGGCGGTAGAGACCCAGTACTTC. It encodes CASSFPAGGAVETQYF.

This clone appeared a single time. The chain combines TRBV20-1 with TRBJ2-7; 8 bases align to TRBD2. The ends lost 3 bases at V and 2 bases at J; junction bases unmatched: 3. Germline-derived CDR1 and CDR2 are DFQATT and SNEGSKA (reference sequence). This CDR3 is 13 amino acids long. The CDR3, as DNA: TGCAGTGCTAGTAGCGGGGTGACCTACGAGCAGTACTTC. Its protein is CSASSGVTYEQYF.

This chain joins TRBV3-1 (or the pseudogene TRBV3-2) and TRBJ2-5; D perhaps matches TRBD1 (6 bases). Trimming cost V 4 bases and J 1 base, with 13 bases left between them. This CDR3 is 15 amino acids long. Per the germline V gene, CDR1 is LGHDT and CDR2 is YNNKEL (reference sequence). The CDR3, as DNA: TGTGCCAGCAGCCCTTTTTGGGGGCCCCAAGAGACCCAGTACTTC. Protein sequence: CASSPFWGPQETQYF.

The V gene is TRBV18, the J gene TRBJ2-5; D unresolved. This CDR3 is built from 13 residues. Trimming shortened V by 2 bases and J by 1 base, and 5 bases separated the two germline ends. Germline loops: CDR1 KGHSH, CDR2 LQKENI. CDR3: CASSPSTQETQYF. CDR3 nucleotide sequence: TGTGCCAGCTCACCAAGCACCCAAGAGACCCAGTACTTC.

The chain's CDR3 is CASSWTSERYNEQFF. In DNA, the CDR3 is TGTGCCAGCAGTTGGACTAGCGAGAGATACAATGAGCAGTTCTTC. The rearrangement joins TRBV6-5 to TRBJ2-1; TRBD2 matches at 9 bases. V dropped 4 bases and J dropped 4; count of bases not matched to a gene: 5. Germline V CDR1 and CDR2: MNHEY, SVGAGI. The CDR3 runs 15 residues.

CDR3 sequence: CASSQYRNTEAFF. The CDR3 DNA follows: TGCGCCAGCAGCCAATACAGGAACACTGAAGCTTTCTTT. The chain recombines TRBV4-3 with TRBJ1-1; D is uncertain. CDR1 is LGHNA and CDR2 is YSLEER in the germline V gene. CDR3 length equals 13 residues. V was clipped by 2 bases and J by 1 base, with 5 bases between them.

The chain combines TRBV4-3 with TRBJ2-1; 10 nucleotides agree with TRBD2. The V gene end was trimmed by 3 bases and the J gene end by 9 bases; junction bases not matched to a gene: 8. The germline gives CDR1 LGHNA, CDR2 YSLEER. CDR3 length equals 15 residues. CDR3 sequence (DNA): TGCGCCAGCAGCCATATCAGCGGGGGGGCCGGTGAGCAGTTCTTC. It encodes CASSHISGGAGEQFF.

The chain links TRBV5-6 to TRBJ1-5, with D possibly TRBD1 on 5 matching bases. CDR3 length equals 14 residues. V lost 4 bases and J lost 8, with 16 bases in between. Germline loops: CDR1 SGHDT, CDR2 YYEEEE. CDR3 residues: CASSNSRQREPQHF. In nucleotides, the CDR3 is TGTGCCAGCAGCAACAGCCGACAGAGAGAGCCCCAGCATTTT. Full variable domain (outside the CDR3, taken from reference TRBV5-6 and TRBJ1-5): DAGVTQSPTHLIKTRGQQVTLRCSPKSGHDTVSWYQQALGQGPQFIFQYYEEEERQRGNFPDRFSGHQFPNYSSELNVNALLLGDSALYLCASSNSRQREPQHFGDGTRLSIL.